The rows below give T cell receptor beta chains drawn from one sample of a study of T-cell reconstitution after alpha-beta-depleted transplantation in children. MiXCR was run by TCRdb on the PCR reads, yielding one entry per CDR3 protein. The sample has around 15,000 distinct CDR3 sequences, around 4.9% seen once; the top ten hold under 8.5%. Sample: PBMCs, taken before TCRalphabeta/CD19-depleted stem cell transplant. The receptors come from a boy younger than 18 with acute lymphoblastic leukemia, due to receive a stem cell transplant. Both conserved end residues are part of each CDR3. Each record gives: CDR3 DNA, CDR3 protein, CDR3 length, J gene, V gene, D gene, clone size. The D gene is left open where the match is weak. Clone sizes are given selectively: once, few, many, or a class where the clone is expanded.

TGTGCCACCAGTCAGGGGGCCTATTATCAGCCCCAGCATTTT CATSQGAYYQPQHF 14 TRBJ1-5 TRBV24-1 TRBD1 many
TGCGCCAGCAGCTTGACAGGGTACGGGGAGCTGTTTTTT CASSLTGYGELFF 13 TRBJ2-2 TRBV5-1 . many
TGTGCCAGCAGTAACACAGGGGGCGCCGGTTATGGCTACACCTTC CASSNTGGAGYGYTF 15 TRBJ1-2 TRBV6-5 TRBD1 many
TGTGCCAGCAGCCCCGACTTCGGGGGAGATACGCAGTATTTT CASSPDFGGDTQYF 14 TRBJ2-3 TRBV7-7 . many
TGCGCCAGCAGCCCAGGGACAAATAATCAGCCCCAGCATTTT CASSPGTNNQPQHF 14 TRBJ1-5 TRBV5-1 . many
TGTGCCAGCAGCTTACTCCGAACCGATACGCAGTATTTT CASSLLRTDTQYF 13 TRBJ2-3 TRBV11-2 . many
TGTGCCAGTACCCCCCGGACAGCGTATAGCAATCAGCCCCAGCATTTT CASTPRTAYSNQPQHF 16 TRBJ1-5 TRBV19 . many
TGTGCCAGCAGTTCAACCCCCTTCGAAGCTTTCTTT CASSSTPFEAFF 12 TRBJ1-1 TRBV28 . many
TGTGCCTCGGGACAGCTCGTACCCCAGTACTTC CASGQLVPQYF 11 TRBJ2-5 TRBV11-2 TRBD1 many
TGCAGCGTTTTTGGAGGGGGGTCCTACGAGCAGTACTTC CSVFGGGSYEQYF 13 TRBJ2-7 TRBV29-1 . many
TGTGCCAGCAGCCCTCTAGCGGGAGGGCCTTATAATGAGCAGTTCTTC CASSPLAGGPYNEQFF 16 TRBJ2-1 TRBV11-2 TRBD2 many
TGCGCCAGCAGCCAAGATGTTCCGCCCGGGTACAACAGGGGGGGGCCGGAAAGCAATCAGCCCCAGCATTTT CASSQDVPPGYNRGGPESNQPQHF 24 TRBJ1-5 TRBV4-3 TRBD1 many
TGTGCCAGCAGCCAAGATCCAGGGAGCTCCTACGAGCAGTACTTC CASSQDPGSSYEQYF 15 TRBJ2-7 TRBV3-1 . .
TGCGCCAGCAGCTTCCAGGACAGACGCACAGATACGCAGTATTTT CASSFQDRRTDTQYF 15 TRBJ2-3 TRBV5-1 . many
TGTGCCAGTAGTATAGCGGGTCGCTCCTACAATGAGCAGTTCTTC CASSIAGRSYNEQFF 15 TRBJ2-1 TRBV19 . few
TGTGCCACCAGCAGAGGAACCGGGGGGAGCTCCTACAATGAGCAGTTCTTC CATSRGTGGSSYNEQFF 17 TRBJ2-1 TRBV15 TRBD2 many
TGCGCCAGCAGCCAGGAACTAGCGGGATACAATGAGCAGTTCTTC CASSQELAGYNEQFF 15 TRBJ2-1 TRBV4-3 TRBD2 many
TGTGCCAGCAGCTCCACAGGGAGGGGTCACATGAACACTGAAGCTTTCTTT CASSSTGRGHMNTEAFF 17 TRBJ1-1 TRBV5-5 . many
TGTGCCAGCTCACCACAAGGACAGGGTCACTCACCCCTCCACTTT CASSPQGQGHSPLHF 15 TRBJ1-6 TRBV18 TRBD1 many
TGTGCCAGCAGCTTAGACCGCCTATACAATGAGCAGTTCTTC CASSLDRLYNEQFF 14 TRBJ2-1 TRBV7-3 . many
TGTGCCAGCAGTTTAAGTCCTTGGCCGGGCTACACCTTC CASSLSPWPGYTF 13 TRBJ1-2 TRBV12-3/TRBV12-4 . many
TGTGCCACCAGCCGAAGAGACTACTACAATGAGCAGTTCTTC CATSRRDYYNEQFF 14 TRBJ2-1 TRBV15 . many
TGTGCCAGCAGTAAAGCCTACAGGGGGGGGAACACTGAAGCTTTCTTT CASSKAYRGGNTEAFF 16 TRBJ1-1 TRBV12-3/TRBV12-4 TRBD1 medium-sized
TGTGCCAGCAGTTACGTGCGGCCGACTTCTGGAAACACCATATATTTT CASSYVRPTSGNTIYF 16 TRBJ1-3 TRBV6-5 . medium-sized
TGTGCCAGCAGAAAAGTGGCTGACACAGATACGCAGTATTTT CASRKVADTDTQYF 14 TRBJ2-3 TRBV7-9 . many
TGTGCCAGCAGTCTACAGGGGGAAGGAGAGACCCAGTACTTC CASSLQGEGETQYF 14 TRBJ2-5 TRBV27 TRBD1 many
TGTGCCAGCAGCCCCCGACGGGGGACAGAGACCCAGTACTTC CASSPRRGTETQYF 14 TRBJ2-5 TRBV7-8 . many
TGTGCCAGTAGTAGGGACACATACAATGAGCAGTTCTTC CASSRDTYNEQFF 13 TRBJ2-1 TRBV19 . .
TGTGCCAGCAGTACACAGGGGGCCGGAAAACTGTTTTTT CASSTQGAGKLFF 13 TRBJ1-4 TRBV27 TRBD1 many
TGTGCCAGCAGCCCGACAGGGGATGGGAATGAGCAGTTCTTC CASSPTGDGNEQFF 14 TRBJ2-1 TRBV4-2 TRBD1 many
TGTGCCAGCATCCCGGGACAGGGCACCGAGTATGGCTACACCTTC CASIPGQGTEYGYTF 15 TRBJ1-2 TRBV21-1 . many
TGTGCCAGCAGCGCAAGGTGGTCCAGCTTTAATTCACCCCTCCACTTT CASSARWSSFNSPLHF 16 TRBJ1-6 TRBV9 . many
TGTGCCAGCTCACAGACAGAGACTAACTATGGCTACACCTTC CASSQTETNYGYTF 14 TRBJ1-2 TRBV18 . many
TGTGCCAGCAGCGTACGAGCGGGGGCCTACGAGCAGTACTTC CASSVRAGAYEQYF 14 TRBJ2-7 TRBV9 TRBD2 many
TGTGCCAGCAGCTTAGTTGGTTTGGCCTTAGCGGGGAAAAACACCGGGGAGCTGTTTTTT CASSLVGLALAGKNTGELFF 20 TRBJ2-2 TRBV11-1 TRBD2 many
TGTGCCAGTATAAAGGGGACACGCAGAACGAACACTGAAGCTTTCTTT CASIKGTRRTNTEAFF 16 TRBJ1-1 TRBV12-3/TRBV12-4 . many
TGCGCCAGCAGACCCCGACTAGCGGGGAGCACAGATACGCAGTATTTT CASRPRLAGSTDTQYF 16 TRBJ2-3 TRBV4-1 TRBD2 many
TGTGCCATCAGTGAGGGAGCTGCGCAGTTCTTC CAISEGAAQFF 11 TRBJ2-1 TRBV10-3 . medium-sized
TGTGCCAGTAATACCCACTCCCTAAATGGGAATGAGCAGTTCTTC CASNTHSLNGNEQFF 15 TRBJ2-1 TRBV2 . many
TGTGCCAGCAGTTACTACAGGGGGAAAAGATACAATGAGCAGTTCTTC CASSYYRGKRYNEQFF 16 TRBJ2-1 TRBV6-2/TRBV6-3 TRBD1 many
TGTGCCAGCAGTCTCCAAGGCGGAAACAATGAGCAGTTCTTC CASSLQGGNNEQFF 14 TRBJ2-1 TRBV28 . many
TGTGCCAGCAGCTTAGGGGGTGGAGGGGAGACCCAGTACTTC CASSLGGGGETQYF 14 TRBJ2-5 TRBV7-3 . .
TGTGCCAGCAGGTTCGGGCTCTCCGAAAATCAGCCCCAGCATTTT CASRFGLSENQPQHF 15 TRBJ1-5 TRBV2 . many
TGTGCCAGCGCCAGCGGGGGCGCATCTCCCGGGGAGCTGTTTTTT CASASGGASPGELFF 15 TRBJ2-2 TRBV7-9 TRBD2 many
TGTGCCAGCAGCCTCCTAAGCAGGGGGCAAACTGAAGCTTTCTTT CASSLLSRGQTEAFF 15 TRBJ1-1 TRBV16 TRBD1 many
TGTGCCAGCAGCCTATCATCACGAGGTAGCAATCAGCCCCAGCATTTT CASSLSSRGSNQPQHF 16 TRBJ1-5 TRBV7-9 . many
TGTGCCACCAGCAGAGATTTAGCGGGAGATAACGAGCAGTACTTC CATSRDLAGDNEQYF 15 TRBJ2-7 TRBV15 TRBD2 many
TGTGCCAGCGGACTAGCGGGGGCGAACACAGATACGCAGTATTTT CASGLAGANTDTQYF 15 TRBJ2-3 TRBV28 TRBD2 many
TGTGCCAGCAGTCCTTCTGGGGAGCCGATTTACAATGAGCAGTTCTTC CASSPSGEPIYNEQFF 16 TRBJ2-1 TRBV12-3/TRBV12-4 . medium-sized
TGTGCCAGCAGCGTAGCGGGAGAGGGTACGCAGTATTTT CASSVAGEGTQYF 13 TRBJ2-3 TRBV11-2 TRBD2 medium-sized
TGTGCCAGCAGCTTAAGTGGGGGGACAGGGGGCCGCTATGAGCAGTTCTTC CASSLSGGTGGRYEQFF 17 TRBJ2-1 TRBV7-3 TRBD1 many
TGTGCCAGCAGTTACGACAGCTTAAACACTGAAGCTTTCTTT CASSYDSLNTEAFF 14 TRBJ1-1 TRBV6-5 . many
TGTGCCAGCAGCTTTGTACACCCGGCTGGCTACACCTTC CASSFVHPAGYTF 13 TRBJ1-2 TRBV7-8 . many